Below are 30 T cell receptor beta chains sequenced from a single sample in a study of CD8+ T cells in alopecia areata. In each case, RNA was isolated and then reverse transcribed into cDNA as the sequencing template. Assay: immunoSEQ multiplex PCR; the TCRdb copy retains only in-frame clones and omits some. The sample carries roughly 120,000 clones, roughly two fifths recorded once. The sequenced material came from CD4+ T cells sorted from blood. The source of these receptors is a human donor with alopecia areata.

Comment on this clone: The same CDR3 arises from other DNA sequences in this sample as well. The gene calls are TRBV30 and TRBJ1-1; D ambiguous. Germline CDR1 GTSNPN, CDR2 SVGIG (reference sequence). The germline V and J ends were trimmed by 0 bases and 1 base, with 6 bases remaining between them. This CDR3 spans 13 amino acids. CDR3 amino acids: CAWSVEGNTEAFF. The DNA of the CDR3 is TGTGCCTGGAGTGTGGAGGGGAACACTGAAGCTTTCTTT.

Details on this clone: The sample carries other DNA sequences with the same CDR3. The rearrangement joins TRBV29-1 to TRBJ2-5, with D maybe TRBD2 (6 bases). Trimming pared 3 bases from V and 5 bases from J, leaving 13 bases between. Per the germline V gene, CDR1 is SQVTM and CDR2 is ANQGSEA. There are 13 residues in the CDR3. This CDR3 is CSVERGAGETQYF. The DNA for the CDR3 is TGCAGCGTTGAGCGCGGTGCGGGGGAGACCCAGTACTTC.

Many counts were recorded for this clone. CDR3 protein: CAGNREGLGYTF. For the CDR3, the DNA is TGTGCCGGAAACAGGGAAGGTCTTGGCTACACCTTC. This sequence joins TRBV28 and TRBJ1-2; D might be TRBD1 (6 bases). The V end lost 11 bases, the J end lost 7 bases, and 17 bases lay between the germline ends. CDR1 and CDR2 from the germline V gene are MDHEN and SYDVKM. The CDR3 has 12 residues.

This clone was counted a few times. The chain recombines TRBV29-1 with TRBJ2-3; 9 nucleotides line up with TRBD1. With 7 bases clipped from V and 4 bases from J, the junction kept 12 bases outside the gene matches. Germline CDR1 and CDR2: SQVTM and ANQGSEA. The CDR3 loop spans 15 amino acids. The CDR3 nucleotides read TGCAGCGCTTTACCGGGACAGGGTTACGCAGATACGCAGTATTTT. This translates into CSALPGQGYADTQYF.

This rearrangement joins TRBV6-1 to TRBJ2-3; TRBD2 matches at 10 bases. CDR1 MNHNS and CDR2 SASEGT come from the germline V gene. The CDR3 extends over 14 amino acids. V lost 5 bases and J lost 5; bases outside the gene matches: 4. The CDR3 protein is CASSIAGGRDTQYF. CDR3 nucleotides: TGTGCCAGCAGTATAGCGGGGGGAAGAGATACGCAGTATTTT.

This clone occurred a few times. The CDR3 here is CSVQGYGANVLTF. As DNA, the CDR3 is TGCAGCGTCCAGGGATATGGGGCCAACGTCCTGACTTTC. V and J are TRBV29-1 and TRBJ2-6; TRBD1 might be the D (5 bases). The ends were cut back, 6 bases at V and 3 bases at J, with 9 bases in the middle. The CDR3 has 13 residues. The germline gives CDR1 SQVTM, CDR2 ANQGSEA.

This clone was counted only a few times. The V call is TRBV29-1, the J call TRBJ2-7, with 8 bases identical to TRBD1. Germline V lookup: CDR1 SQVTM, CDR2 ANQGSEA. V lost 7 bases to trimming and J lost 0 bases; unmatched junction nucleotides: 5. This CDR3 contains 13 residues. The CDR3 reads CSAGQGTSYEQYF. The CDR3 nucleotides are TGCAGCGCCGGACAGGGAACCTCCTACGAGCAGTACTTC.

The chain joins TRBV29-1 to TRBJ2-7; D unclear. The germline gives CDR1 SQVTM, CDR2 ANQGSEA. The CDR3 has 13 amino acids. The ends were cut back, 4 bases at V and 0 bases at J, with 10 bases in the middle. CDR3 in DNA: TGCAGCGTTGGGTCCCGAGGCTCCTACGAGCAGTACTTC. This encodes CSVGSRGSYEQYF.

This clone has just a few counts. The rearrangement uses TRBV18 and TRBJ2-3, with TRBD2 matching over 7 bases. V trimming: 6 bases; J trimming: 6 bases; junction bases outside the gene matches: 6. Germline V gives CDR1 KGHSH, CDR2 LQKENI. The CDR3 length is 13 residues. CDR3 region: CASSPTTSDTQYF. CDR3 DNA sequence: TGTGCCAGCTCCCCGACGACTAGCGATACGCAGTATTTT. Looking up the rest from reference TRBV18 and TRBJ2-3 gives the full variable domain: NAGVMQNPRHLVRRRGQEARLRCSPMKGHSHVYWYRQLPEEGLKFMVYLQKENIIDESGMPKERFSAEFPKEGPSILRIQQVVRGDSAAYFCASSPTTSDTQYFGPGTRLTVL.

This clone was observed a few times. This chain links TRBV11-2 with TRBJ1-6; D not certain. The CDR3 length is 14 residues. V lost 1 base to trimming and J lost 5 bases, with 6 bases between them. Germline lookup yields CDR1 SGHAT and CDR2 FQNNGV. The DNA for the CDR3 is TGTGCCAGCAGCTTAGCTGGGGATAATTCACCCCTCCACTTT. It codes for CASSLAGDNSPLHF.

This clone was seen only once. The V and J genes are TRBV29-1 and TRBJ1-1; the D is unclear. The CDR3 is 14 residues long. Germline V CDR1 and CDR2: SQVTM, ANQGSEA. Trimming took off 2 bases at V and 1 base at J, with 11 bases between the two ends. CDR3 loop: CSVELRLGNTEAFF. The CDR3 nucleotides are TGCAGCGTTGAACTCAGGCTCGGGAACACTGAAGCTTTCTTT.

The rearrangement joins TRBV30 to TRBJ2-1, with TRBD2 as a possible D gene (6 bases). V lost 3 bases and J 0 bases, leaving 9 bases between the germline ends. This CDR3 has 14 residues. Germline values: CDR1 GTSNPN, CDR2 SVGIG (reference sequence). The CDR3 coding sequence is TGTGCCTGGAGCTGGGACTTCTCCTACAATGAGCAGTTCTTC. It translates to CAWSWDFSYNEQFF.

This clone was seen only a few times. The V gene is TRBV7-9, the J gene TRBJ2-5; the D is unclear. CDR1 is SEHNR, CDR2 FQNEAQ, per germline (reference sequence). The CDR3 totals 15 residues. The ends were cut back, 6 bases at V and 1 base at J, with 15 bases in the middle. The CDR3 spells CASSNRPGPQETQYF. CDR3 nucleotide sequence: TGTGCCAGCAGTAACAGACCGGGTCCCCAAGAGACCCAGTACTTC.

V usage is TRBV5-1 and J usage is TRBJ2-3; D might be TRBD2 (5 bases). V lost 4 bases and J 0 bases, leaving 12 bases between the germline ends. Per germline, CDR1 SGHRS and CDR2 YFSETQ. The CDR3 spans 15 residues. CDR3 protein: CASSERTGSTDTQYF. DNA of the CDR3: TGCGCCAGCAGCGAGCGGACGGGGAGCACAGATACGCAGTATTTT.

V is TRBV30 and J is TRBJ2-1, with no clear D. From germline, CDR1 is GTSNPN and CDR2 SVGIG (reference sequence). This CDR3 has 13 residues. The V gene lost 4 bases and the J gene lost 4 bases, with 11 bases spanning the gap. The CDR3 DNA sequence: TGTGCCTGGAATTTAGGTGTTTACAATGAGCAGTTCTTC. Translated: CAWNLGVYNEQFF.

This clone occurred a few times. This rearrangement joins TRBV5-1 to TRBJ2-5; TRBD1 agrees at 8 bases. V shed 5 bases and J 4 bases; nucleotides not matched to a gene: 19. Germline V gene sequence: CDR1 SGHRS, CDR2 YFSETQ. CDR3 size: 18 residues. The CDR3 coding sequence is TGCGCCAGCAGTTACGTAAGGGGCGTAGGACAGGGCGGAGAGACCCAGTACTTC. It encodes CASSYVRGVGQGGETQYF.

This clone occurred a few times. The CDR3 DNA reads as TGTGCCAGCAGCTCGGGGACAGGGTTTGTCGGGGAGCTGTTTTTT. Protein product: CASSSGTGFVGELFF. J is TRBJ2-2 and V is TRBV7-9; TRBD1 agrees at 9 bases. The CDR3 has 15 amino acids. After removal of 4 bases from V and 7 bases from J, the junction contained 7 bases not matched to a gene. CDR1 is SEHNR, CDR2 FQNEAQ, per germline (reference sequence). Using reference TRBV7-9 and TRBJ2-2 for the parts outside the CDR3, the full variable domain is DTGVSQNPRHKITKRGQNVTFRCDPISEHNRLYWYRQTLGQGPEFLTYFQNEAQLEKSRLLSDRFSAERPKGSFSTLEIQRTEQGDSAMYLCASSSGTGFVGELFFGEGSRLTVL.

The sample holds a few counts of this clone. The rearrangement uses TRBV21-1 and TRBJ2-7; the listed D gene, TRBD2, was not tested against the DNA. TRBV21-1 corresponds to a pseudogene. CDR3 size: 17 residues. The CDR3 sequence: CARARLSWGGSSYEQYF. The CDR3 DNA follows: TGTGCCAGAGCCCGGCTGAGCTGGGGAGGCAGCTCCTACGAGCAGTACTTC.

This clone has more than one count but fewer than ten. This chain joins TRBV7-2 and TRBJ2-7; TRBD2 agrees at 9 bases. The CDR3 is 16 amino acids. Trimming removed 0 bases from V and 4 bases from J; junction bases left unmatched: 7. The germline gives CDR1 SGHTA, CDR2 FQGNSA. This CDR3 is CASSLALASGNYEQYF. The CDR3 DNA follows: TGTGCCAGCAGCTTAGCTCTGGCTAGCGGGAATTACGAGCAGTACTTC.

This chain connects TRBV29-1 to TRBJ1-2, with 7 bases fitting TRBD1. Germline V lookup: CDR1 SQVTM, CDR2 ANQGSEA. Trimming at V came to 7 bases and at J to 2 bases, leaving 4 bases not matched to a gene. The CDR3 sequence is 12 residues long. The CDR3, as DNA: TGCAGCGGGGGACAGATGAACTATGGCTACACCTTC. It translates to CSGGQMNYGYTF.

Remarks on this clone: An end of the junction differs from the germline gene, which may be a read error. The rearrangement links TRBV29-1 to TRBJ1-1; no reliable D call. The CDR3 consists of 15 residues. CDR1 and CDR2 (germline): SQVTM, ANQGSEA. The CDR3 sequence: CSVDPTDLMNTETFF. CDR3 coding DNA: TGCAGCGTTGACCCCACGGATTTAATGAACACTGAAACTTTCTTT.

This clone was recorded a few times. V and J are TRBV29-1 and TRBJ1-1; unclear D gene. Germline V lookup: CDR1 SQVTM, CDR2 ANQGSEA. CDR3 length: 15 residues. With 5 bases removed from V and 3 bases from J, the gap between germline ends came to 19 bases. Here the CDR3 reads CSVQRKLTDDTEAFF. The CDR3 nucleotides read TGCAGCGTTCAACGAAAGCTGACCGACGACACTGAAGCTTTCTTT. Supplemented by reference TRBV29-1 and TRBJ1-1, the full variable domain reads SAVISQKPSRDICQRGTSLTIQCQVDSQVTMMFWYRQQPGQSLTLIATANQGSEATYESGFVIDKFPISRPNLTFSTLTVSNMSPEDSSIYLCSVQRKLTDDTEAFFGQGTRLTVV.

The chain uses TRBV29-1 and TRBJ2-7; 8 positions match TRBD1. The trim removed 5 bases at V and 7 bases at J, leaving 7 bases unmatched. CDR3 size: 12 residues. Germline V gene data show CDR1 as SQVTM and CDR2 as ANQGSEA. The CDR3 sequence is CSVTGGTGEQYF. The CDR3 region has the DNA TGCAGCGTTACAGGGGGGACGGGGGAGCAGTACTTC.

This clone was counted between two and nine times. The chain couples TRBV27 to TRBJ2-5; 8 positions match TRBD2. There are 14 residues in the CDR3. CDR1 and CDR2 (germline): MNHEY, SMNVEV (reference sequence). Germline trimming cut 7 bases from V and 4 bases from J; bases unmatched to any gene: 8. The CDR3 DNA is TGTGCCAGCAACCAAGCGGGAGCAAGAGAGACCCAGTACTTC. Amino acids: CASNQAGARETQYF.

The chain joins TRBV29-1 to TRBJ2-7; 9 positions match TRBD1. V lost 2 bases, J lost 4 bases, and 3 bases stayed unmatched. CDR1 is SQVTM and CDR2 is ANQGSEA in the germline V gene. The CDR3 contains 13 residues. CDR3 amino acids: CSVEWGQGYEQYF. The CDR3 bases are TGCAGCGTTGAATGGGGACAGGGATACGAGCAGTACTTC.

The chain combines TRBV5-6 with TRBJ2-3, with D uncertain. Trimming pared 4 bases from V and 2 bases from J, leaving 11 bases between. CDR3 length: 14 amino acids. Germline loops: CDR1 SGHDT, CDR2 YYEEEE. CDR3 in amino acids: CASSTGPFTDTQYF. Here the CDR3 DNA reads TGTGCCAGCAGCACCGGGCCCTTCACAGATACGCAGTATTTT.

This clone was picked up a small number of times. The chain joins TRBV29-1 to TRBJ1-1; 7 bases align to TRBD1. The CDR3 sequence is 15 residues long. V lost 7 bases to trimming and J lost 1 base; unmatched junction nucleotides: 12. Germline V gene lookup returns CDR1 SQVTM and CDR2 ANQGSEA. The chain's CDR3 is CSAGQAVRGNTEAFF. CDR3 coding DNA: TGCAGCGCCGGACAGGCAGTACGCGGGAACACTGAAGCTTTCTTT.

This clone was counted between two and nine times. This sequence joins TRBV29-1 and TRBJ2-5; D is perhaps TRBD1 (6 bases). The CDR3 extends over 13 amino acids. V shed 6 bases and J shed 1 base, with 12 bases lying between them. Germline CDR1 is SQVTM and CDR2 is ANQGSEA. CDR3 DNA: TGCAGCGTCGGAGGACAGAGCCAAGAGACCCAGTACTTC. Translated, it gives CSVGGQSQETQYF.

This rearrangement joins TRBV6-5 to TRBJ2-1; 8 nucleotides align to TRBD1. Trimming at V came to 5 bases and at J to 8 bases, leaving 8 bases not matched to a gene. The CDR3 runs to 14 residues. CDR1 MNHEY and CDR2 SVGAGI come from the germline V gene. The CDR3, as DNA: TGTGCCAGCAGTCCGGGACAGGCTTGGGATGAGCAGTTCTTC. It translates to CASSPGQAWDEQFF.

The CDR3 DNA reads as TGCGCCAGCAGCCCCCAGACAGGGAGGAATATCTACGAGCAGTACTTC. Translating gives CASSPQTGRNIYEQYF. This chain joins TRBV4-1 and TRBJ2-7, with a tentative D call TRBD1 (7 bases). Germline V gives CDR1 MGHRA, CDR2 YSYEKL. V gave up 4 bases and J gave up 3 bases, with 19 bases separating them. The CDR3 sequence is 16 residues long.